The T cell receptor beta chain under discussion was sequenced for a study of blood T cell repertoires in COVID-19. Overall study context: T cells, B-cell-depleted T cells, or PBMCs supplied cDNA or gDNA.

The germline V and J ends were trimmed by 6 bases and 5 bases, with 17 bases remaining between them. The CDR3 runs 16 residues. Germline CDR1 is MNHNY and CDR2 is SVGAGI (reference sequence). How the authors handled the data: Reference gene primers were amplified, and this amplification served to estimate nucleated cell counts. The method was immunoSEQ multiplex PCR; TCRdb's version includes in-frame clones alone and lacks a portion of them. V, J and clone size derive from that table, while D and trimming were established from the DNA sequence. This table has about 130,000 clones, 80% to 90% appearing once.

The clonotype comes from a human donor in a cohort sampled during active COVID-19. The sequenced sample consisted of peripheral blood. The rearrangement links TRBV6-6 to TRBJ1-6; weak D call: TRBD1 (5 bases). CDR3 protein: CASRPQAGSNNSPLHF. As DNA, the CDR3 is TGTGCCAGCAGACCCCAAGCAGGGTCCAATAATTCACCCCTCCACTTT.